The 5 T cell receptor beta chains below were found in one sample sequenced in a study of OX40 agonist ivuxolimab in advanced cancers. Sequencing was performed with immunoSEQ multiplex PCR; in TCRdb, only in-frame clones are kept and a portion is missing. The table records tens of thousands of clones, about 90% of them present only once. The material was CD4+ or CD8+ T cells sorted from blood, obtained in a trial of the OX40 agonist ivuxolimab. These receptors were obtained from an adult with an advanced solid tumor such as melanoma, head and neck, liver or kidney cancer.

V gene TRBV19 combines with J gene TRBJ2-5, with 8 bases matching TRBD1. The CDR3 sequence is 14 residues long. The germline gives CDR1 LNHDA, CDR2 SQIVND (reference sequence). With 6 bases clipped from V and 5 bases from J, the junction kept 8 bases outside the gene matches. This CDR3 reads CASSLDRARETQYF. For the CDR3, the DNA is TGTGCCAGTAGCCTGGACAGGGCCCGTGAGACCCAGTACTTC.

The chain uses TRBV19 and TRBJ2-7; D is ambiguous. This CDR3 has 13 residues. Germline V CDR1 and CDR2: LNHDA, SQIVND (reference sequence). The V and J ends lost 5 bases and 3 bases respectively, with 11 bases between them. CDR3 residues: CASSPRSRYEQYF. CDR3 nucleotides: TGTGCCAGTAGTCCCCGAAGTCGCTACGAGCAGTACTTC.

This chain links TRBV10-2 with TRBJ2-2; the D gene is possibly TRBD2 (5 bases). Germline-derived CDR1 and CDR2 are WSHSY and SAAADI. The CDR3 covers 14 residues. The ends were cut back, 4 bases at V and 4 bases at J, with 10 bases in the middle. CDR3 in amino acids: CASSVMEATGELFF. In DNA, the CDR3 is TGCGCCAGCAGTGTTATGGAGGCCACCGGGGAGCTGTTTTTT.

This chain joins TRBV27 and TRBJ2-1; D remains ambiguous. Trimming took off 5 bases at V and 4 bases at J, with 3 bases between the two ends. Germline V gene lookup returns CDR1 MNHEY and CDR2 SMNVEV (reference sequence). The CDR3 covers 11 residues. The DNA of the CDR3 is TGTGCCAGCAGTAGATACAATGAGCAGTTCTTC. This translates into CASSRYNEQFF.

This sequence joins TRBV13 and TRBJ1-2, with D uncertain. Germline CDR1 PRHDT, CDR2 FYEKMQ (reference sequence). V was shortened by 3 bases and J by 4 bases, with 15 bases between the two germline ends. The CDR3 loop spans 15 amino acids. The CDR3 nucleotides read TGTGCCAGCAGCTTCTCCGTCAACCCCGTCTATGGCTACACCTTC. Its translation: CASSFSVNPVYGYTF.